The sequence of this T cell receptor beta chain was determined in a study of blood T cell repertoires in COVID-19. Trimming stripped 10 bases from V and 10 bases from J, with 32 bases between. Germline assignment: CDR1 MDHEN and CDR2 SYDVKM. CDR3 size: 18 residues. Sequenced by immunoSEQ multiplex PCR; TCRdb stores in-frame clones only, minus some. The sample lists about 100,000 clones, approximately 88% occurring once. Material: peripheral blood. The TCR originated in a human donor in a cohort sampled during active COVID-19. V and J are TRBV28 and TRBJ1-6, with D perhaps TRBD1 (6 bases). CDR3 sequence: CATMDPFPGEYGRSPLHF. The CDR3 nucleotides are TGTGCCACCATGGACCCTTTCCCAGGGGAATACGGAAGGTCACCCCTCCACTTT. Filled out from reference TRBV28 and TRBJ1-6, the complete variable domain reads DVKVTQSSRYLVKRTGEKVFLECVQDMDHENMFWYRQDPGLGLRLIYFSYDVKMKEKGDIPEGYSVSREKKERFSLILESASTNQTSMYLCATMDPFPGEYGRSPLHFGNGTRLTVT.